This TCR beta chain was recorded in a study of blood T cell dynamics during melanoma immunotherapy. Overall study context: Metastatic melanoma patients received first-line pembrolizumab or nivolumab plus ipilimumab.

The assay was immunoSEQ multiplex PCR, and TCRdb's table has in-frame clones only and misses some. The top ten clones hold roughly 7.4% of a sample with about 10,000 clones, 89% of them seen once. Time point noted: pre-treatment baseline. The CDR3 is made up of 16 amino acids. Germline CDR1 is SGDLS and CDR2 is YYNGEE. Trimming pared 5 bases from V and 4 bases from J, leaving 19 bases between. Sequences were derived from blood, sampled from a patient treated with checkpoint blockade. The origin of this receptor is a human donor with melanoma. The chain links TRBV9 to TRBJ2-1; D possibly uses TRBD1 or TRBD2 (6 bases each). CDR3 amino acids: CASRADRTGAYNEQFF. The CDR3 nucleotides are TGTGCCAGCAGGGCTGACAGGACGGGGGCGTACAATGAGCAGTTCTTC.